This T cell receptor (beta chain) is from a study of T cell responses to AZD1222 COVID-19 vaccine. Repertoires were generated with immunoSEQ multiplex PCR, while TCRdb's copy carries only in-frame clones and drops some. The table lists 100,000 to 120,000 clones, 80% to 90% of them singletons. The CDR3 spans 15 residues. Germline lookup yields CDR1 SGHRS and CDR2 YFSETQ. Trimming removed 7 bases from V and 2 bases from J; junction bases left unmatched: 6. This sequence originates from an adult who received the AZD1222 COVID-19 vaccine. This material consisted of peripheral blood, taken 28 days after the second AZD1222 dose. V and J are TRBV5-1 and TRBJ2-2, with TRBD2 matching 9 bases. In nucleotides, the CDR3 is TGCGCCAGCGCATCGGGGACTAGCAACACCGGGGAGCTGTTTTTT. Protein product: CASASGTSNTGELFF.